The clone carrying this TCR beta chain came up a few times. The sample is drawn from a study of blood T cell repertoires in COVID-19. About the research overall: Sites across the United States, Italy and Spain contributed samples from acute and convalescent COVID-19. Nucleic acid was either cDNA or gDNA, and it came from T cells, B-cell-depleted T cells, or PBMCs.

From germline, CDR1 is SGHRS and CDR2 YFSETQ. The CDR3 contains 15 residues. V lost 4 bases, J lost 4 bases, and 4 bases stayed unmatched. In the original workflow: Reference gene primer amplification in the assay estimated nucleated cell counts. TCRdb's copy holds only in-frame clones and misses some; the assay was immunoSEQ multiplex PCR. V, J and clone size are those of that table, while D and trimming were read from the DNA. The sample has roughly 150,000 clones, approximately 81% seen once. The source is a woman of 80 years or more with active or convalescent COVID-19. V usage is TRBV5-1 and J usage is TRBJ2-7; 14 nucleotides align to TRBD2. Sequenced material: peripheral blood. The CDR3 sequence: CASSPGLAGVYEQYF. CDR3 nucleotides: TGCGCCAGCAGCCCGGGACTAGCGGGAGTGTACGAGCAGTACTTC.